This T cell receptor beta chain was identified during a study of T cells in Graves' hyperthyroidism and ophthalmopathy. Findings of the study overall: Stable hyperthyroidism was separated from ophthalmopathy by a model based on 13 V-J features.

This CDR3 contains 14 residues. The trim removed 0 bases at V and 6 bases at J, leaving 5 bases unmatched. CDR1 SGHRS and CDR2 YFSETQ come from the germline V gene. Concerning this clonotype itself: The antigen remains unidentified.

TCR beta CDR3 region amplification was performed from RNA transcripts. RT-PCR in the first round (using the HTBI primer set) targeted the TCR CDR3. TCRdb reprocessed the multiplex PCR reads with MiXCR, giving one entry per CDR3 protein. The sample lists roughly 720,000 distinct CDR3 sequences, roughly 17% occurring once. This clonotype originated in a man in his forties or fifties with Graves' hyperthyroidism. Material: blood. The chain is built from TRBV5-1 and TRBJ1-2; 7 bases line up with TRBD1. CDR3 coding DNA: TGCGCCAGCAGCTTGGCAGGGGGAATGAATGGCTACACCTTC. Residues: CASSLAGGMNGYTF.